What follows describes a single T cell receptor beta chain. The antigen is undetermined. Other DNA sequences within the sample encode an identical CDR3. The data belong to a study of shared clonotypes between healthy human individuals. Study-level findings and limits: The sharing of about 5.3% of naive CD4 clonotypes was seen across several donors. Among donors, clonotype sharing was expected to be affected by sequencing depth.

Profiled with immunoSEQ multiplex PCR; TCRdb holds only in-frame clones, not every one. The sample lists approximately 1,500,000 clones, around 98% occurring once. The V gene's germline CDR1 is SNHLY and CDR2 FYNNEI. V lost 1 base and J 3 bases, leaving 9 bases between the germline ends. The CDR3 covers 14 residues. The V call is TRBV2, the J call TRBJ1-2; D might be TRBD1 (5 bases). The sequenced material came from naive CD4+ T cells sorted from blood. Subset defined: CD45RA+ positively selected. This clonotype was sampled from a man aged 30 to 45 in good health. The CDR3 sequence: CASSEGGSYYGYTF. DNA of the CDR3: TGTGCCAGCAGTGAAGGGGGCAGCTACTATGGCTACACCTTC.